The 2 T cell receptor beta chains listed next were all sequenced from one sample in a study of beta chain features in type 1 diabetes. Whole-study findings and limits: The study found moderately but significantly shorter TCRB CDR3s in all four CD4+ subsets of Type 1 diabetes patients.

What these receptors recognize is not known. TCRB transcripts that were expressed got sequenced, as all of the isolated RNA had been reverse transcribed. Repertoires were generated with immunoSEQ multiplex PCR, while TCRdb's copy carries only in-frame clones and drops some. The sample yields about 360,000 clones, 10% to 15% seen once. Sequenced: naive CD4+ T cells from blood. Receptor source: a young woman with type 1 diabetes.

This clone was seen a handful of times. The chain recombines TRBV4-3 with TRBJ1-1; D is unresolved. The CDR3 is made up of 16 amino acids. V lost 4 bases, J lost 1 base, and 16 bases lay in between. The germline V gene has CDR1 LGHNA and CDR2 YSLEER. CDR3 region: CASSPTGYEGNTEAFF. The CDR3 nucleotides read TGCGCCAGCAGCCCTACCGGGTATGAGGGGAACACTGAAGCTTTCTTT.

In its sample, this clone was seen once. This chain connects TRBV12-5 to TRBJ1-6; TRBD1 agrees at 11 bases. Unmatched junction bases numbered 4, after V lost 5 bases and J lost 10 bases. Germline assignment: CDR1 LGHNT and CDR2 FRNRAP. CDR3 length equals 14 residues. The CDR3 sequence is CASGRDRGESPLHF. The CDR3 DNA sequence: TGTGCTAGTGGTCGGGACAGGGGGGAATCACCCCTCCACTTT.